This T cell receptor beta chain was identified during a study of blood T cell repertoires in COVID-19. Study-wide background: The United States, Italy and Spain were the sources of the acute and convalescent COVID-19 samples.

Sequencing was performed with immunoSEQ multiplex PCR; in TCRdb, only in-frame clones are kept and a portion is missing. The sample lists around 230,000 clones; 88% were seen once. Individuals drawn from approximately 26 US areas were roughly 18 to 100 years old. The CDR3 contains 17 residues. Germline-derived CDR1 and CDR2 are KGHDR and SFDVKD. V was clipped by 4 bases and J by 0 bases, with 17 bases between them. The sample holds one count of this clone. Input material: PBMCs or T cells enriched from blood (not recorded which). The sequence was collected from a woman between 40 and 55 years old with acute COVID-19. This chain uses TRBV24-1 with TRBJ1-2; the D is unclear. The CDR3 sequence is CATSDPAEQNTNYGYTF. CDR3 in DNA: TGTGCCACCAGTGACCCCGCGGAGCAGAATACTAACTATGGCTACACCTTC.